This T cell receptor (beta chain) was identified in a study of beta chain features in type 1 diabetes. About the research overall: Examination covered under 110 million sorted cells spanning all samples.

General observations from the study: The study found moderately but significantly shorter TCRB CDR3s in all four CD4+ subsets of Type 1 diabetes patients.

The CDR3 sequence is 13 residues long. After removal of 6 bases from V and 4 bases from J, the junction contained 4 bases not matched to a gene. Germline V lookup: CDR1 KGHSH, CDR2 LQKENI. What was sequenced were expressed TCRB transcripts, since all of the isolated RNA had been reverse transcribed. The table came from immunoSEQ multiplex PCR; TCRdb's copy has only in-frame clones and leaves some out. Seen here are a few hundred thousand clones, over 8.5% observed once, and the top ten hold around 0.66%. This clone was detected a few times. What it binds is unknown. This TCR derives from a man aged 25 to 40 with type 1 diabetes. This chain uses TRBV18 with TRBJ2-7, with TRBD1 identical over 9 bases. Material for sequencing was central memory CD4+ T cells from blood. CDR3 nucleotides: TGTGCCAGCTCCCAGGGGACAGGGTACGAGCAGTACTTC. Translating gives CASSQGTGYEQYF.